The entry below describes one TCR beta chain. Its antigen is unknown. CDR1 is MNHNS, CDR2 SASEGT, per germline. The CDR3 spans 14 residues. Trimming pared 4 bases from V and 3 bases from J, leaving 7 bases between. The data originate from a study of shared clonotypes between healthy human individuals. Study-level information: A couple of women and a few men aged 18 to 49 made up the donors.

Produced via immunoSEQ multiplex PCR; TCRdb's table is partial and in-frame only. The sample records roughly 2.1 million clones, under 95% being singletons. Terminally differentiated effector memory CD45RA+ cells were excluded by CCR7 positive selection of CD45RO-negative cells. Study results and caveats: It was the few donors that limited the genetic and exposure-history diversity represented.

Sequencing was carried out using naive CD8+ T cells from PBMCs. This TCR derives from a man between 18 and 35 years old in good health. Some clones in this sample may be carry-over from other donors' samples. The chain is built from TRBV6-1 and TRBJ1-6; weak D call: TRBD1 (5 bases). CDR3 region: CASSGDSYNSPLHF. The CDR3 DNA sequence: TGTGCCAGCAGTGGAGACAGCTATAATTCACCCCTCCACTTT.